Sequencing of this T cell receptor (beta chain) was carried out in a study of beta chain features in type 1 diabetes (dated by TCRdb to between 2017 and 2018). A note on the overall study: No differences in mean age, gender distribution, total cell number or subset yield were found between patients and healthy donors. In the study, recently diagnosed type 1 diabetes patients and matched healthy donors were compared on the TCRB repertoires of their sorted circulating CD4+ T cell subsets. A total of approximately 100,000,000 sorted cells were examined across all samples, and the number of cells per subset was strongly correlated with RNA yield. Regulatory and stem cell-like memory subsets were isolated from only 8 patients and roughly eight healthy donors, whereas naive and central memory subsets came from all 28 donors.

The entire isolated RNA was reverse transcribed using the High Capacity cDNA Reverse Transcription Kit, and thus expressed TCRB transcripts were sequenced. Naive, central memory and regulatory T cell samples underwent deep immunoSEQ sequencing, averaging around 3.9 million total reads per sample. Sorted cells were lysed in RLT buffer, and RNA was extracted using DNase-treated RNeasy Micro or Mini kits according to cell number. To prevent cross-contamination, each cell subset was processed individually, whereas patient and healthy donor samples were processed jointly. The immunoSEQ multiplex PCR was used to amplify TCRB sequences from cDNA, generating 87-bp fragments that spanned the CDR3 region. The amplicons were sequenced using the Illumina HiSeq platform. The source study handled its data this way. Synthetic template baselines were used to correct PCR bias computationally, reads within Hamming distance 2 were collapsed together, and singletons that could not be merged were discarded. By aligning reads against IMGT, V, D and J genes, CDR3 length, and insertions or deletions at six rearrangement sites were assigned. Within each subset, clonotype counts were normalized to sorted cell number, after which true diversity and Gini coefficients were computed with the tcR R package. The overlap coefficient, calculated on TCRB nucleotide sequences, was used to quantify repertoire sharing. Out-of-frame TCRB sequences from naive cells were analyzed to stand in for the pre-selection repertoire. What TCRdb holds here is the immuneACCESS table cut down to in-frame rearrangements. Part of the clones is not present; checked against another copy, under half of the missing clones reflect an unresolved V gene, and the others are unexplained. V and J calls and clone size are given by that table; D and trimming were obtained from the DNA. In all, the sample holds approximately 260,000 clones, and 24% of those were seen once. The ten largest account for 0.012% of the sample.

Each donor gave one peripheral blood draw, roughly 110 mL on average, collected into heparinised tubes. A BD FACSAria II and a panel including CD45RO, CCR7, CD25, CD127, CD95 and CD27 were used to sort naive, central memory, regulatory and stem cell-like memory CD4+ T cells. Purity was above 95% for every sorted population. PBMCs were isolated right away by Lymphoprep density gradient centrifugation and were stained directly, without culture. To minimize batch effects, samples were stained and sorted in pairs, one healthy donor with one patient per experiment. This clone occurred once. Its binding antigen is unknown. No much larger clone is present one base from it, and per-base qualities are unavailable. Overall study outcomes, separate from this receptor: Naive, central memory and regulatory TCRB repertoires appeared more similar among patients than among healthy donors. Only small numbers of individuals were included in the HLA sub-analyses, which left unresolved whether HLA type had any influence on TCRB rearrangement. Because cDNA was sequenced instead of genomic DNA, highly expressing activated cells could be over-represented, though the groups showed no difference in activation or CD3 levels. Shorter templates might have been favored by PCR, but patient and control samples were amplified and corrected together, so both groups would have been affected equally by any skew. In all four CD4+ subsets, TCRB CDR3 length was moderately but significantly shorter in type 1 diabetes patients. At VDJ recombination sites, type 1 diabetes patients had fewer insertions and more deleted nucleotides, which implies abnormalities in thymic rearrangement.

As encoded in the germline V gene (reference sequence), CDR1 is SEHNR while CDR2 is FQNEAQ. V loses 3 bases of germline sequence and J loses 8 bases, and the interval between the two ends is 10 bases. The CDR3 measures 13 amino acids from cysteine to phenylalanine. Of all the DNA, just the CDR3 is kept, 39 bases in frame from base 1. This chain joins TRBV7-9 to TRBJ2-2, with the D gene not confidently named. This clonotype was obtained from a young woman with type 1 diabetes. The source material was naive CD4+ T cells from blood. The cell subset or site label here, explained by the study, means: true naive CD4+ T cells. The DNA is TGTGCCAGCAGCTTTACGGCGAGGGGGGAGCTGTTTTTT. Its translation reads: CASSFTARGELFF.